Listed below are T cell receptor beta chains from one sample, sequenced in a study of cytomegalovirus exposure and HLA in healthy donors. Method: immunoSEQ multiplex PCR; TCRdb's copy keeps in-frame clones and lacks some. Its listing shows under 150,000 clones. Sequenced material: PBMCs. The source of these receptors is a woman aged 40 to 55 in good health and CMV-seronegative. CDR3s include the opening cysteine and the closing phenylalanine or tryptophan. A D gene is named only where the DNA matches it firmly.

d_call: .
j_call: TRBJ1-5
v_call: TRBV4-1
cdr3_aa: CASSQDGQNQPQHF
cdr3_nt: TGCGCCAGCAGCCAAGACGGACAGAATCAGCCCCAGCATTTT

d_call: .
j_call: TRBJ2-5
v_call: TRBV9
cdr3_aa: CASSPWSASGTDQETQYF
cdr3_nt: TGTGCCAGCAGCCCCTGGAGTGCCAGCGGAACTGACCAAGAGACCCAGTACTTC

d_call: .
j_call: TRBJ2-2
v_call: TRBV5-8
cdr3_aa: CASSLKLAGETGELFF
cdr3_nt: TGTGCCAGCAGCTTGAAGTTGGCAGGGGAAACCGGGGAGCTGTTTTTT

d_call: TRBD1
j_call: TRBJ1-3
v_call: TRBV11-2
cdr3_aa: CASSPRDRVGNTIYF
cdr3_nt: TGTGCCAGCAGCCCCCGGGACAGGGTTGGCAACACCATATATTTT

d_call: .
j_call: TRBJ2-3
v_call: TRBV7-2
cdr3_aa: CASSFSSDTQYF
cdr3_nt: TGTGCCAGCAGCTTTTCATCAGATACGCAGTATTTT

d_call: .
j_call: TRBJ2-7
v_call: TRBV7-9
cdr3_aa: CASSLGGPYEQYF
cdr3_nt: TGTGCCAGCAGCTTAGGAGGTCCCTACGAGCAGTACTTC

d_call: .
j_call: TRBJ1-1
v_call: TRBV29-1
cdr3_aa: CSAGRGNTEAFF
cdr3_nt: TGCAGCGCCGGACGGGGGAACACTGAAGCTTTCTTT

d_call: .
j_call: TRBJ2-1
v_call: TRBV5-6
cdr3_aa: CASSLGLAYNEQFF
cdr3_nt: TGTGCCAGCAGCTTGGGACTAGCCTACAATGAGCAGTTCTTC

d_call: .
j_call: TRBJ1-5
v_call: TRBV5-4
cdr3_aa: CASSLHGGSNQPQHF
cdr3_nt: TGTGCCAGCAGCTTGCACGGAGGGAGCAATCAGCCCCAGCATTTT

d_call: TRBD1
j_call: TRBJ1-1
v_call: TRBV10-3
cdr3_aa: CASGDREDTEAFF
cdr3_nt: TGTGCCAGCGGGGACAGGGAGGACACTGAAGCTTTCTTT

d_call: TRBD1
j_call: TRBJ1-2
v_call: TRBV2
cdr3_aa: CASSKGRGDYGYTF
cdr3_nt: TGTGCCAGCAGTAAAGGCAGGGGGGACTATGGCTACACCTTC

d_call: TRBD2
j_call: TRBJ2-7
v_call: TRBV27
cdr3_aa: CASCCGGSYEQYF
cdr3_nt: TGTGCCAGCTGCTGCGGGGGAAGCTACGAGCAGTACTTC

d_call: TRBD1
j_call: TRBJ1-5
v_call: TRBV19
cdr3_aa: CASSYAVGQGNQPQHF
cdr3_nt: TGTGCCAGTAGTTATGCGGTGGGACAGGGGAATCAGCCCCAGCATTTT

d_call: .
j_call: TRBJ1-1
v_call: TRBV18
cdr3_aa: CASSPSRGQVTEAFF
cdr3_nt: TGTGCCAGCTCACCATCGCGGGGCCAGGTCACTGAAGCTTTCTTT

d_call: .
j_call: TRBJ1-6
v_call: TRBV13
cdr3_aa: CASSFTGSLSPLHF
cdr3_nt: TGTGCCAGCAGCTTCACCGGGAGCCTTTCACCCCTCCACTTT

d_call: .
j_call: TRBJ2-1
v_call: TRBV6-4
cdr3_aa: CASSKTNQIYNEQFF
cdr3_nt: TGTGCCAGCAGCAAGACTAACCAAATCTACAATGAGCAGTTCTTC

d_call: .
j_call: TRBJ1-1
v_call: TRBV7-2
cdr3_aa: CASSPRVLGATEAFF
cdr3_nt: TGTGCCAGCAGCCCCCGCGTTTTGGGGGCCACTGAAGCTTTCTTT

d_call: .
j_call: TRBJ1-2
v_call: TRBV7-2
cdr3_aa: CASSHSPQDGYTF
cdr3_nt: TGTGCCAGCAGCCACAGCCCCCAGGATGGCTACACCTTC

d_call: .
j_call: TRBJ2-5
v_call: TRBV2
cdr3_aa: CASSRLQETQYF
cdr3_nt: TGTGCCAGCAGCAGGCTTCAAGAGACCCAGTACTTC

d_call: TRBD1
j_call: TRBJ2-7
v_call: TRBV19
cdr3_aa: CASSTTWDSVYEQYF
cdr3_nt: TGTGCCAGTAGTACCACCTGGGACAGCGTCTACGAGCAGTACTTC

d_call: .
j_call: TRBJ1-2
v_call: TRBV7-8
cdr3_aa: CASSPRRDFYNYGYTF
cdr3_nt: TGTGCCAGCAGCCCCCGGAGGGACTTTTACAACTATGGCTACACCTTC

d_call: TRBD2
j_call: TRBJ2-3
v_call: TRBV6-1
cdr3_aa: CASKPGLAPDTQYF
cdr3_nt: TGTGCCAGCAAACCGGGACTAGCGCCAGATACGCAGTATTTT

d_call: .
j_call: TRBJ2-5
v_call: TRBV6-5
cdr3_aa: CASSRNPGIQETQYF
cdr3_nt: TGTGCCAGCAGTCGGAACCCCGGGATACAAGAGACCCAGTACTTC

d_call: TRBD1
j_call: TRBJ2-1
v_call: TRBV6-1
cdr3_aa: CASSSGTAGLNEQFF
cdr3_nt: TGTGCCAGCAGTTCCGGGACAGCTGGTTTAAATGAGCAGTTCTTC

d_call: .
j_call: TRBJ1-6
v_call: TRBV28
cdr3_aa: CASGGNSPLHF
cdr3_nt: TGTGCCAGCGGGGGGAATTCACCCCTCCACTTT

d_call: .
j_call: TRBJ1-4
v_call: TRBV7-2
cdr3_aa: CASSFGSTGEKLSF
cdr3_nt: TGTGCCAGCAGTTTCGGCTCGACGGGGGAAAAACTGTCTTTT